This T cell receptor beta chain emerged from a study of shared clonotypes between healthy human individuals. Overall study: The composition of the donors was a couple of women and a few men aged 18 to 49. Study observations and caveats: Shared across a few donors were roughly 5% of the naive CD4 clonotypes. Large depth notwithstanding, sorted-subset sequencing proved incomplete by rarefaction.

As regards this clone: The target antigen is unknown.

Using immunoSEQ multiplex PCR, the repertoire was profiled, and TCRdb retains in-frame clones only, with some absent. The table shows some 1.5 million clones, with nearly 99% occurring only once. Germline values: CDR1 SGHNT, CDR2 YYREEE (reference sequence). CDR3 length: 17 residues. The J segment lost 4 bases and the V segment lost 0 bases, leaving 8 bases of the junction unmatched. What was sequenced was naive CD4+ T cells sorted from blood. Documented subset: CD45RA+ positively selected. This chain joins TRBV5-4 and TRBJ2-1; 9 bases line up with TRBD1. The source is a man in his thirties or forties in good health. The CDR3 DNA reads TGTGCCAGCAGCTTGGCCAAGAAGGACAGGGGATACAATGAGCAGTTCTTC. This encodes CASSLAKKDRGYNEQFF. Full variable domain (rest looked up from reference TRBV5-4 and TRBJ2-1): ETGVTQSPTHLIKTRGQQVTLRCSSQSGHNTVSWYQQALGQGPQFIFQYYREEENGRGNFPPRFSGLQFPNYSSELNVNALELDDSALYLCASSLAKKDRGYNEQFFGPGTRLTVL.